Listed below are T cell receptor beta chains from one sample, sequenced in a study of T cell repertoires in cytomegalovirus infection. Via MiXCR, TCRdb re-called the reads, giving one row per CDR3 protein. The table shows 250,000 to 300,000 distinct CDR3 sequences, with roughly a quarter occurring only once. Material: PBMCs. These receptors all come from a human donor in good health (CMV status not recorded). Some clones in this sample may be carry-over from other donors' samples. Each CDR3 is given with its conserved first and last residue. The D gene is left open where the match is weak. Clone sizes are given selectively: once, few, many, or a class where the clone is expanded.

j_call v_call clone_size d_call cdr3_nt cdr3_aa
TRBJ2-1 TRBV7-2 many - TGTGCCAGCAGCTTAGTAGCCAGGGAAAATGAGCAGTTCTTC CASSLVARENEQFF
TRBJ2-3 TRBV10-3 few TRBD2 TGTGCCATCAGTGACCTAGCGGGAGTAGATACGCAGTATTTT CAISDLAGVDTQYF
TRBJ2-7 TRBV7-2 - TRBD2 TGTGCCAGTGGTAGCGGGAGTTGGGTGCAGTACTTC CASGSGSWVQYF
TRBJ1-2 TRBV30 few - TGTGCCTGGAGTAATAACAGGATGGGTGGCTACACCTTC CAWSNNRMGGYTF
TRBJ2-7 TRBV6-2/TRBV6-3 few - TGTGCCAGCAGTTACCCTACAGGTTTGGTCTACGAGCAGTACTTC CASSYPTGLVYEQYF
TRBJ1-2 TRBV2 - TRBD1 TGTGCCAGCAGGTTCCCGGGACAGGGGGATGGCTACACCTTC CASRFPGQGDGYTF
TRBJ2-7 TRBV3-1 - - TGTGCCAGCAGCCGAGGGGACCTGGGAGCCTACGAGCAGTACTTC CASSRGDLGAYEQYF
TRBJ1-1 TRBV11-2 few - TGTGCCAGCAGCAATCTACCGCGGATGAACACTGAAGCTTTCTTT CASSNLPRMNTEAFF
TRBJ2-7 TRBV20-1 - - TGCAGTGCTAGGGTAGCGAACTACGAGCAGTACTTC CSARVANYEQYF
TRBJ2-3 TRBV11-3 few - TGTGCCAGCAGCGCCGGGGGAGGCCCCACAGATACGCAGTATTTT CASSAGGGPTDTQYF
TRBJ2-7 TRBV24-1 - TRBD1 TGTGCCACCAGTGATTCGGGACAGACGGTCTACGAGCAGTACTTC CATSDSGQTVYEQYF
TRBJ2-7 TRBV11-2 few TRBD2 TGTGCCAGCAGCTTACAAGCGGGAAAAACCTACGAGCAGTACTTC CASSLQAGKTYEQYF
TRBJ1-5 TRBV2 few - TGTGCCAGCAGACAGGGAAGCAATCAGCCCCAGCATTTT CASRQGSNQPQHF
TRBJ1-1 TRBV5-6 - - TGTGCCAGCAGCCCTTGGACGAACACTGAAGCTTTCTTT CASSPWTNTEAFF
TRBJ2-1 TRBV10-3 few - TGTGCCATCAGTGGGTACAATGAGCAGTTCTTC CAISGYNEQFF
TRBJ1-4 TRBV7-2 many TRBD1 TGTGCCAGCAGCTTACAGGGCAGGGGGGATGAAAAACTGTTTTTT CASSLQGRGDEKLFF
TRBJ2-1 TRBV19 - TRBD2 TGTGCCAGTAGTATTCTGGGAGCTAGCGGGGCGAATGAGCAGTTCTTC CASSILGASGANEQFF
TRBJ1-1 TRBV30 - - TGTGCCTGGAGTGTGGGTGAGGTCGCAGCTTTCTTT CAWSVGEVAAFF
TRBJ2-1 TRBV2 - TRBD2 TGTGCCAGCAGTGGACTAGCGGGAGTGAATACTGAGCAGTTCTTC CASSGLAGVNTEQFF
TRBJ2-5 TRBV28 - - TGTGCCAGCCCGCCGTACCAAGAGACCCAGTACTTC CASPPYQETQYF
TRBJ2-1 TRBV6-1 few TRBD1 TGTGCCAGCACCGTGGGGACAGGGCGGAATGAGCAGTTCTTC CASTVGTGRNEQFF
TRBJ2-1 TRBV5-5 few - TGTGCCAGCAGCCCGGTTGGGAATGAGCAGTTCTTC CASSPVGNEQFF
TRBJ2-1 TRBV29-1 - TRBD2 TGCAGCGTTGTAGGACTAGCGGGAGGGGGGTTGTCCTACAATGAGCAGTTCTTC CSVVGLAGGGLSYNEQFF
TRBJ1-3 TRBV28 - - TGTGCCCACTCTGGGGGTAACACCATATATTTT CAHSGGNTIYF
TRBJ2-2 TRBV7-9 - TRBD1 TGTGCCAGCGCCGACCCGGCCCGACAGGGGACGAGCGGAAGAACCGGGGAGCTGTTTTTT CASADPARQGTSGRTGELFF
TRBJ1-3 TRBV4-3 few - TGCGCCAGCAGCCAAGCTTTTGGGGGGATCTCCTCTGGAAACACCATATATTTT CASSQAFGGISSGNTIYF
TRBJ2-2 TRBV28 - TRBD2 TGTGCCAGCATCACGGGAGGGGTAGGGTCTGACACCGGGGAGCCGTTTTTT CASITGGVGSDTGEPFF
TRBJ2-7 TRBV7-2 - - TGTGCCAGCAGCTTATACCGCCGGAGCCTATCCTACGAGCAGTACTTC CASSLYRRSLSYEQYF
TRBJ2-5 TRBV7-2 many - TGTGCCAGCAGCTTAGGCAGGGACCGACTACCCCAAGAGACCCAGTACTTC CASSLGRDRLPQETQYF
TRBJ2-1 TRBV6-6 few TRBD2 TGTGCCAGCAGTCTCAGCGGGGCCTCCTACAATGAGCAGTTCTTC CASSLSGASYNEQFF
TRBJ1-1 TRBV29-1 few - TGCACCGTCGGGGGGGCCAACACTGAAGCTTTCTTT CTVGGANTEAFF
TRBJ2-1 TRBV20-1 few TRBD1 TGCAGTGCTCCCACCCCGGGGACAGGGCAGAATGAGCAGTTCTTC CSAPTPGTGQNEQFF
TRBJ2-7 TRBV25-1 few TRBD2 TGTGCCAGCAGTGAATACCGTCGGACTAGCGGGAGTTACGAGCAGTACTTC CASSEYRRTSGSYEQYF
TRBJ2-7 TRBV6-5 few TRBD1 TGTGCCAGCCAGAGACAGGGGGGATACGAGCAGTACTTC CASQRQGGYEQYF
TRBJ2-3 TRBV28 many - TGTGCCAGCAGTTGGGTGGGCCTGGGCACAGATACGCAGTATTTT CASSWVGLGTDTQYF
TRBJ2-2 TRBV7-3 many - TGTGCCAGCAGCCCTTTTACCGGGGAGCTGTTTTTT CASSPFTGELFF
TRBJ1-6 TRBV5-1 - TRBD1 TGCGCCAGCAGCACCGGACAGGGGCTGGGTTCACCCCTCCACTTT CASSTGQGLGSPLHF
TRBJ1-2 TRBV7-2 few TRBD1 TGTGCCAGCAGCCTGACAGGGGCGGGCGGCTACACCTTC CASSLTGAGGYTF
TRBJ1-1 TRBV19 many TRBD1 TGTGCCAGTAGTTCCCGGGACAGGGACACTGAAGCTTTCTTT CASSSRDRDTEAFF
TRBJ1-6 TRBV6-5 - - TGTGCCAGCAGTTACTCAACGGGCCGCCCCCTCCACTTT CASSYSTGRPLHF